The 9 T cell receptor beta chains below come from one sample, sequenced in a study of cytomegalovirus exposure and HLA in healthy donors. The PCR was carried out with 60 Vbeta primers and 13 Jbeta primers. Assay used: immunoSEQ multiplex PCR; TCRdb lists only in-frame clones, some missing. The table has around 31,000 clones, about 64% seen once. The sequencing sample was made of PBMCs. All receptors come from a male donor in good health and CMV-seropositive.

This clone has more than one count but fewer than ten. The chain links TRBV25-1 to TRBJ1-4, with TRBD1 matching 8 bases. From germline, CDR1 is MGHDK and CDR2 SYGVNS. The V gene end was trimmed by 5 bases and the J gene end by 3 bases; junction bases not matched to a gene: 5. CDR3 length: 15 residues. CDR3 bases: TGTGCCAGCAGTCGCAGGGGGCAGCCTAATGAAAAACTGTTTTTT. Its translation is CASSRRGQPNEKLFF.

V and J are TRBV6-5 and TRBJ1-1, with 9 bases identical to TRBD1. After removal of 7 bases from V and 9 bases from J, the junction contained 6 bases not matched to a gene. In germline, CDR1 is MNHEY, CDR2 SVGAGI. CDR3 length: 12 residues. The CDR3 DNA reads as TGTGCCAGCATTCAAGACAGGGGGAAAGCTTTCTTT. Protein product: CASIQDRGKAFF.

Only one count was recorded for this clone. The J gene is TRBJ1-2, the V gene TRBV27, with 9 bases lining up with TRBD1. The CDR3 loop spans 13 amino acids. CDR1 MNHEY and CDR2 SMNVEV come from the germline V gene (reference sequence). V lost 4 bases and J lost 4; bases outside the gene matches: 1. The CDR3 DNA is TGTGCCAGCAGTTCGGGACAGGGCTATGGCTACACCTTC. This translates into CASSSGQGYGYTF.

Regarding this clone: An end of the junction does not agree with germline; a read error may underlie this. This chain uses TRBV6-1 with TRBJ1-6; D gene unclear. The V gene's germline CDR1 is MNHNS and CDR2 SASEGT. The length of the CDR3 is 15 residues. CDR3 region: CASSEAQRPNSPLHF. CDR3 DNA sequence: TGTGCCAGCAGTGAAGCGCAACGTCCTAATTCCCCCCTCCACTTT.

The V and J genes are TRBV7-9 and TRBJ2-1, with no clear D. Germline-derived CDR1 and CDR2 are SEHNR and FQNEAQ (reference sequence). Trimming stripped 4 bases from V and 4 bases from J, with 5 bases between. This CDR3 spans 12 amino acids. CDR3 coding DNA: TGTGCCAGCAGCTCTACTTACAATGAGCAGTTCTTC. Its protein is CASSSTYNEQFF.

This chain connects TRBV27 to TRBJ1-5; D unclear. This CDR3 has 15 residues. Germline values: CDR1 MNHEY, CDR2 SMNVEV (reference sequence). Trimming pared 0 bases from V and 3 bases from J, leaving 9 bases between. The CDR3 sequence: CASSLSREPNQPQHF. CDR3 DNA sequence: TGTGCCAGCAGTTTATCACGGGAGCCCAATCAGCCCCAGCATTTT.

The rearrangement links TRBV5-1 to TRBJ2-5; 8 nucleotides line up with TRBD1. The CDR3 is made up of 16 amino acids. V shed 3 bases, J shed 5 bases, and the junction held 12 bases outside the gene matches. CDR1 is SGHRS, CDR2 YFSETQ, per germline. The CDR3 DNA follows: TGCGCCAGCAGCTCAGGGGGCATGGATGGTTTTGAGACCCAGTACTTC. Translating gives CASSSGGMDGFETQYF.

Regarding this clone: A far larger clone is a single base away, which makes a read error likely. This rearrangement joins TRBV19 to TRBJ1-1, with unresolved D. V shed 5 bases and J shed 11 bases, with 21 bases lying between them. CDR1 LNHDA and CDR2 SQIVND come from the germline V gene (reference sequence). The CDR3 is 14 residues long. The chain's CDR3 is CASSLESGTGEAFF. As DNA, the CDR3 is TGTGCCAGTAGTCTTGAGTCCGGTACGGGTGAGGCTTTCTTT.

The chain links TRBV4-1 to TRBJ1-2; D is ambiguous. Per germline, CDR1 MGHRA and CDR2 YSYEKL. Between the trimmed V and J ends, which lost 2 bases and 0 bases, there was a span of 7 bases. The CDR3 totals 14 residues. The DNA for the CDR3 is TGCGCCAGCAGCCAACAATTAGCTAACTATGGCTACACCTTC. This gives the protein CASSQQLANYGYTF.